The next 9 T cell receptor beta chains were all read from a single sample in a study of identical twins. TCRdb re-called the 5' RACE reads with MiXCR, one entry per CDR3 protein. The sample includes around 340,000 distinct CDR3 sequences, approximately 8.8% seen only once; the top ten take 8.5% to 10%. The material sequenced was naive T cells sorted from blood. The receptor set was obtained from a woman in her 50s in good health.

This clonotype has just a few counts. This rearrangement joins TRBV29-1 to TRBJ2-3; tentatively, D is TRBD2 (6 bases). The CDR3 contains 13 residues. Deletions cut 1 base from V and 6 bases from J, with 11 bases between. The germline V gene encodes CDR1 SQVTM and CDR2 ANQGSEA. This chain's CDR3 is CSVEVGLPDTQYF. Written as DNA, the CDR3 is TGCAGCGTTGAAGTAGGACTACCTGATACGCAGTATTTT.

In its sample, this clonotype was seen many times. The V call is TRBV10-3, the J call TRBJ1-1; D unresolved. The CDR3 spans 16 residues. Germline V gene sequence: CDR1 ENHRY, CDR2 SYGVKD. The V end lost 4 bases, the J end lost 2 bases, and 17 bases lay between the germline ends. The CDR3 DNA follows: TGTGCCATCAGTGTTGTGTCAGGACCCAGCAACACTGAAGCTTTCTTT. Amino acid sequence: CAISVVSGPSNTEAFF.

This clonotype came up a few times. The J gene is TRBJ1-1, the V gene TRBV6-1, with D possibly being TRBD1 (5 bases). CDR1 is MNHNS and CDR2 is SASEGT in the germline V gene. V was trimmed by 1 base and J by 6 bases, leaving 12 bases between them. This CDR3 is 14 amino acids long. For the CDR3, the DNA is TGTGCCAGCAGTGAAGGAGGGGAGTCATCTGAAGCTTTCTTT. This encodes CASSEGGESSEAFF.

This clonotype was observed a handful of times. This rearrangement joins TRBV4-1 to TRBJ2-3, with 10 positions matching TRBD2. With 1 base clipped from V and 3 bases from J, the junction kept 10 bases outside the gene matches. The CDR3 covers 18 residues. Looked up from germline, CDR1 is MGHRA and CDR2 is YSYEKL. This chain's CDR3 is CASSQGRASGSRTDTQYF. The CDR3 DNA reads TGCGCCAGCAGCCAAGGAAGGGCTAGCGGGAGTAGGACAGATACGCAGTATTTT.

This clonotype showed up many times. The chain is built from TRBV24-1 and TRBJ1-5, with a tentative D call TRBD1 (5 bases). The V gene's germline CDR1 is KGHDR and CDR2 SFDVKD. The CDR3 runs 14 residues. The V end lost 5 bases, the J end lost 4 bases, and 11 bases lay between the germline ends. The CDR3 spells CATSASGGNQPQHF. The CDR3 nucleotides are TGTGCCACCAGTGCCTCGGGGGGGAATCAGCCCCAGCATTTT.

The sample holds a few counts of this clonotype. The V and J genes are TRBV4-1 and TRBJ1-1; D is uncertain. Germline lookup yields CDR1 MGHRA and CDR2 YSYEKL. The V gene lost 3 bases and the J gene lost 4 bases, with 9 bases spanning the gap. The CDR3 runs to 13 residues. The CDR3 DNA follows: TGCGCCAGCAGCCACAACACGGGCACTGAAGCTTTCTTT. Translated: CASSHNTGTEAFF.

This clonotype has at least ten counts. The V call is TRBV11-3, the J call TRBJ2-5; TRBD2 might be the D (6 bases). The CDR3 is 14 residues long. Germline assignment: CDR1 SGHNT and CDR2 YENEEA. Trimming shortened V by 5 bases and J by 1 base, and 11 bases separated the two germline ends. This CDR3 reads CASSLGGVQETQYF. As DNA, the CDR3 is TGTGCCAGCAGCCTTGGAGGGGTCCAAGAGACCCAGTACTTC.

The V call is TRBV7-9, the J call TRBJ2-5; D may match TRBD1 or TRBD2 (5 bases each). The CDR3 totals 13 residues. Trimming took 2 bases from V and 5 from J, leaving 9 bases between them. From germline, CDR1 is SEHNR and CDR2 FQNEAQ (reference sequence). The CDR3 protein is CASSLRDVETQYF. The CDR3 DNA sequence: TGTGCCAGCAGCTTAAGGGACGTGGAGACCCAGTACTTC.

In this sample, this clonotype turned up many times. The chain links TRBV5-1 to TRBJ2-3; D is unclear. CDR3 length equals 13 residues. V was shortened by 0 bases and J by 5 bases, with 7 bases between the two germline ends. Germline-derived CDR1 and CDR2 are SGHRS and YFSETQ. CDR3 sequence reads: CASSLGPRDTQYF. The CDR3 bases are TGCGCCAGCAGCTTGGGCCCGCGAGATACGCAGTATTTT.